This TCR beta chain was sequenced during a study of immune characterization of retroperitoneal liposarcoma. V was pared by 2 bases and J by 6 bases, with 8 bases between. The CDR3 extends over 13 amino acids. CDR1 and CDR2 (germline): MNHNY, SVGAGI (reference sequence). TCRdb ran MiXCR on the PCR reads and lists one entry per CDR3 protein. The table has around 2,000 distinct CDR3 sequences, 50% seen once; the top ten hold 52%. This clonotype appeared a few times. The TCR originated in a female donor with retroperitoneal liposarcoma. This rearrangement joins TRBV6-6 to TRBJ2-1; D is uncertain. The sequencing input was tumor tissue. The CDR3 is CASSYQQSNEQFF. Here the CDR3 DNA reads TGTGCCAGCAGTTACCAGCAGTCCAATGAGCAGTTCTTC.